The next 7 T cell receptor beta chains were all read from a single sample in a study of cytomegalovirus exposure and HLA in healthy donors. Amplification used 60 Vbeta primers and 13 Jbeta primers. TCRdb's copy holds only in-frame clones and misses some; the assay was immunoSEQ multiplex PCR. The sample consists of about 160,000 clones, 82% of them appearing once. Sequencing input: PBMCs. Every receptor here comes from a girl aged 2 to 9 in good health and CMV-seropositive.

This chain uses TRBV4-1 with TRBJ2-5; D not certain. The J call may be wrong; the DNA end is better matched by TRBJ2-7. Germline-derived CDR1 and CDR2 are MGHRA and YSYEKL. There are 13 residues in the CDR3. The CDR3: CASSQGSTYEQYF. The CDR3 DNA follows: TGCGCCAGCAGCCAAGGTTCTACCTACGAGCAGTACTTC.

V usage is TRBV4-1 and J usage is TRBJ2-1; 10 bases align to TRBD1. The CDR3 extends over 14 amino acids. The germline V gene has CDR1 MGHRA and CDR2 YSYEKL. Unmatched junction bases numbered 6, after V lost 7 bases and J lost 6 bases. The DNA for the CDR3 is TGCGCCAGCACCGGGACAGGGGTGGGCAATGAGCAGTTCTTC. It is translated as CASTGTGVGNEQFF.

The rearrangement joins TRBV5-1 to TRBJ1-1; no reliable D call. V was pared by 4 bases and J by 0 bases, with 13 bases between. Germline CDR1 reads SGHRS; CDR2 reads YFSETQ. The CDR3 is 15 amino acids. CDR3 in DNA: TGCGCCAGCAGCGTCACTTCTCCAATGAACACTGAAGCTTTCTTT. Its translation: CASSVTSPMNTEAFF.

The chain's CDR3 is CASNPGGREYEQFF. CDR3 DNA sequence: TGCGCCAGCAACCCTGGTGGCCGGGAGTATGAGCAGTTCTTC. J is TRBJ2-1 and V is TRBV5-1; D perhaps matches TRBD2 (6 bases). The V gene's germline CDR1 is SGHRS and CDR2 YFSETQ. V lost 6 bases to trimming and J lost 8 bases, with 18 bases between them. The CDR3 contains 14 residues.

As concerns this clone: At the DNA level, this CDR3 is encoded by other sequences in the same sample as well. The chain uses TRBV20-1 and TRBJ2-3; D is ambiguous. The V gene's germline CDR1 is DFQATT and CDR2 SNEGSKA (reference sequence). This CDR3 is built from 10 residues. V gave up 3 bases and J gave up 6 bases, with 4 bases separating them. CDR3 in DNA: TGCAGTGCTAGCTTGGATACGCAGTATTTT. Residues: CSASLDTQYF.

This chain joins TRBV4-2 and TRBJ2-7; 10 positions agree with TRBD2. The V segment lost 4 bases and the J segment 3 bases; nucleotides outside the gene matches: 6. Per the germline V gene, CDR1 is LGHNA and CDR2 is YNFKEQ. This CDR3 contains 15 residues. CDR3 region: CASSRQLAGSYEQYF. CDR3 in DNA: TGTGCCAGCAGCCGCCAACTAGCGGGAAGCTACGAGCAGTACTTC.

V is TRBV7-3 and J is TRBJ1-1, with a tentative D call TRBD1 (5 bases). V lost 5 bases, J lost 4 bases, and 14 bases lay in between. This CDR3 is built from 14 residues. CDR1 SGHTA and CDR2 FQGTGA come from the germline V gene. CDR3 amino acids: CASSPGGGFTEAFF. CDR3 nucleotides: TGTGCCAGCAGCCCCGGGGGGGGGTTCACTGAAGCTTTCTTT.